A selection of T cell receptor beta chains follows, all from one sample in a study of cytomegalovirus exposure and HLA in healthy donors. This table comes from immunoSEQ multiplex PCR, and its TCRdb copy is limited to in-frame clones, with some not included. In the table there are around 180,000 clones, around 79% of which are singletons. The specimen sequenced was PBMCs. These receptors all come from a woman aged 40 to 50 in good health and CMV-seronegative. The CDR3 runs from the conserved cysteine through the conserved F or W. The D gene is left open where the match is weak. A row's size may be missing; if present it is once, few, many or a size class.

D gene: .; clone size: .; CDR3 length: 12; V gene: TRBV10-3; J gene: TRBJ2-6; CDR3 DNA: TGTGCCGCGCTCTCTGGGGCCAACGTCCTGACTTTC; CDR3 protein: CAALSGANVLTF
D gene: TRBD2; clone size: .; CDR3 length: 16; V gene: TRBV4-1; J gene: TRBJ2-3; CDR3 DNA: TGCGCCAGCAGCCAGTCCGTGGGACTAGGGGCAGATACGCAGTATTTT; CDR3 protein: CASSQSVGLGADTQYF
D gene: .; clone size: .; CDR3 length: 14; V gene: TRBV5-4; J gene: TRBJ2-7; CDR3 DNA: TGTGCCAGCAGCTTGACTGCGGGGGCTACCGAGCAGTACTTC; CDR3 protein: CASSLTAGATEQYF
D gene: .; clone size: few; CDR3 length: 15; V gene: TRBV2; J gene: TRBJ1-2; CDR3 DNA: TGTGCCAGCAGTGGACTCTCATCGACAGGAGAGGGCTACACCTTC; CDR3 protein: CASSGLSSTGEGYTF
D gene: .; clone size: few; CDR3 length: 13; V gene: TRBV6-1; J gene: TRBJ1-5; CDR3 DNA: TGTGCCAGCAGTCGGGAGTTAGGGCAGCCCCAGCATTTT; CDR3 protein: CASSRELGQPQHF
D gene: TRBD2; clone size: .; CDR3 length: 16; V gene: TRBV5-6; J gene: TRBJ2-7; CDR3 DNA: TGTGCCAGCAGCTTAGGACTAGCGGGGGGCCGGGACGAGCGGTACTTC; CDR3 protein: CASSLGLAGGRDERYF
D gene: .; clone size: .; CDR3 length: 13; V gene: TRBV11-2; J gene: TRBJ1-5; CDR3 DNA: TGTGCCAGCAGCCCCGGGTCCTTTCAGCCCCAGCATTTT; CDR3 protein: CASSPGSFQPQHF
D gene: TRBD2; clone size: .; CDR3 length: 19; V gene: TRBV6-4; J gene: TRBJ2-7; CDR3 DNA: TGTGCCAGCAGTGACTTGGCTAGCGGGAGACCCAAACCAACCTACGAGCAGTACTTC; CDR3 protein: CASSDLASGRPKPTYEQYF
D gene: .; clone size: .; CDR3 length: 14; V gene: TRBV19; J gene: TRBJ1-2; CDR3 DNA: TGTGCCAGTAGCATACCAGGCAGGGTATATGGCTACACCTTC; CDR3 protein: CASSIPGRVYGYTF
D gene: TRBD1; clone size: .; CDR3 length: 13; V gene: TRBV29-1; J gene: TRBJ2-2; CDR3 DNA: TGCAGCGGCGGACAGGCGAACACCGGGGAGCTGTTTTTT; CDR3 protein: CSGGQANTGELFF
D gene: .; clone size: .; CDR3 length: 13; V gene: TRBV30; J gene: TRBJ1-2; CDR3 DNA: TGTGCCTGGAGTTCAACGGAGTTCTATGGCTACACCTTC; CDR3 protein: CAWSSTEFYGYTF
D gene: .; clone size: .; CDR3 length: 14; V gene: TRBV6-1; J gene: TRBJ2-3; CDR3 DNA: TGTGCCAGCAGTGTAGGGGTCAGCACAGATACGCAGTATTTT; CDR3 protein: CASSVGVSTDTQYF
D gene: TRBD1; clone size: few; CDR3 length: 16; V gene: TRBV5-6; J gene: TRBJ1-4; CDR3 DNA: TGTGCCAGCAGCTCGCTACCGGGACAGGGAGGTGAAAAACTGTTTTTT; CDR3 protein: CASSSLPGQGGEKLFF
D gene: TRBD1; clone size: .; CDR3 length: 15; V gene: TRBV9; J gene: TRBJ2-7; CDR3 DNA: TGTGCCAGCAGCGATTCCGGGACAGGGGGCTACGAGCAGTACTTC; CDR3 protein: CASSDSGTGGYEQYF
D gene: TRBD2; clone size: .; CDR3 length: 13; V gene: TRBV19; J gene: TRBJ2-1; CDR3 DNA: TGTGCCAGTAAATTGGGGGGGGACAATGAGCAGTTCTTC; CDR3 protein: CASKLGGDNEQFF
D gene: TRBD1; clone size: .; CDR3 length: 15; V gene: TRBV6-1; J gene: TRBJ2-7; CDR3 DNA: TGTGCCAGCAGTGAAGTCGGGACAGGCTTCTACGAGCAGTACTTC; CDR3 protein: CASSEVGTGFYEQYF
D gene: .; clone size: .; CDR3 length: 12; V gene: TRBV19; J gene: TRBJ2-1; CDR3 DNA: TGTGCCAGTAGTATATGGGGAGATGAGCAGTTCTTC; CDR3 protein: CASSIWGDEQFF
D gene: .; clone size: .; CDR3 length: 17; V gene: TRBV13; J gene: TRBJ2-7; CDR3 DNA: TGTGCCAGCAGCTTAGGCCGGGGTGAAAATCTCCCCTACGAGCAGTACTTC; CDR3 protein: CASSLGRGENLPYEQYF
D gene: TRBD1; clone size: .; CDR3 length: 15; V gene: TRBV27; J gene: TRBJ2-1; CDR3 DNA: TGTGCCAGCAGTTTCTGGGGACAGGGCTACAATGAGCAGTTCTTC; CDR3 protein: CASSFWGQGYNEQFF
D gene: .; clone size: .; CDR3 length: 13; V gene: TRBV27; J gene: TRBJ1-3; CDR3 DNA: TGTGCCAGCAAGGGTAGCGCGGGAAACACCACATATTTT; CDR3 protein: CASKGSAGNTTYF
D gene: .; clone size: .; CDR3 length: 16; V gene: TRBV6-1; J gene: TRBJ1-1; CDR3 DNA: TGTGCCAGCAGTGAAGTACATGGGGGGATGAACACTGAAGCTTTCTTT; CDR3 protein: CASSEVHGGMNTEAFF
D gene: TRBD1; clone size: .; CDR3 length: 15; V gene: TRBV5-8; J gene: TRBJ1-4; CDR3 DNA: TGTGCCAGCAGCTCCGGGACAGTTTCTAATGAAAAACTGTTTTTT; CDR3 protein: CASSSGTVSNEKLFF
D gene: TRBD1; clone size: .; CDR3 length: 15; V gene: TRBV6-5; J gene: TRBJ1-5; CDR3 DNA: TGTGCCAGCAGTCTAGCAGGACAGGGACATCAGCCCCAGCATTTT; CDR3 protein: CASSLAGQGHQPQHF
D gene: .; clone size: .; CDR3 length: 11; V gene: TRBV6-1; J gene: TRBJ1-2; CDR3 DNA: TGTGCCAGCAGATCAGGGCCCGGCTACACCTTC; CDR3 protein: CASRSGPGYTF
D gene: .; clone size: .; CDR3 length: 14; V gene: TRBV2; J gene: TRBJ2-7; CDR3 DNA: TGTGCCAGCATAAGAGGGGGTCCCGGCTACGAGCAGTACTTC; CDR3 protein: CASIRGGPGYEQYF
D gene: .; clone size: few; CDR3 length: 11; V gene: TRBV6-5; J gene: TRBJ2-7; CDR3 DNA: TGTGCCATCGGGATTCCCTACGAGCAGTACTTC; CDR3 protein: CAIGIPYEQYF
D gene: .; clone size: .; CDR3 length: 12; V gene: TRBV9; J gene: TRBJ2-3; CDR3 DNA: TGTGCCAGCAGCTCAGCCGGGGATACGCAGTATTTT; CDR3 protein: CASSSAGDTQYF
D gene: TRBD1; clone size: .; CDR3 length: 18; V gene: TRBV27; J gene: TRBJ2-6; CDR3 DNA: TGTGCCAGCAGTTTAGGCGGCCAGGGGGCCTCTGGGGCCAACGTCCTGACTTTC; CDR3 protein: CASSLGGQGASGANVLTF
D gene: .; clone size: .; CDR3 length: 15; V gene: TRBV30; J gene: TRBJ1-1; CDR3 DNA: TGTGCCTGGAGTGTACCCGCAGGGGCGAACACTGAAGCTTTCTTT; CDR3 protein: CAWSVPAGANTEAFF
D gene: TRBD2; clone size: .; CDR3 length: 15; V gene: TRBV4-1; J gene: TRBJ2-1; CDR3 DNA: TGCGCCAGCAGCCAAGAAGGGACTAGCGTTAATGAGCAGTTCTTC; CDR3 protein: CASSQEGTSVNEQFF
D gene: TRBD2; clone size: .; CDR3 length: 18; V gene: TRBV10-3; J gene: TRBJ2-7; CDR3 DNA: TGTGCCATCAGTGGGGGCAGAACGATAGCGGGGGACCCGTACGAGCAGTACTTC; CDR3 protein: CAISGGRTIAGDPYEQYF
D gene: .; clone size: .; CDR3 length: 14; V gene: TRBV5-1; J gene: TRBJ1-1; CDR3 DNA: TGCGCCAGCAGCTTGGATGGGGGCTACACTGAAGCTTTCTTT; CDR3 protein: CASSLDGGYTEAFF